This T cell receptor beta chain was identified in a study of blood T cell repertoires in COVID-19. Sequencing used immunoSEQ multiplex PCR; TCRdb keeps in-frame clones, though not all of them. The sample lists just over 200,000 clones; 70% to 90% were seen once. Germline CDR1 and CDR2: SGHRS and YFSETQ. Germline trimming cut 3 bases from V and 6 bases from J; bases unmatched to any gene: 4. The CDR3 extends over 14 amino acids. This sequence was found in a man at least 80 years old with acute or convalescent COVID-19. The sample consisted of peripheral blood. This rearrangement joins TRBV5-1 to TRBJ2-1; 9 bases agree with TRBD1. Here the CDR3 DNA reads TGCGCCAGCAGCTCCGGACAGGGGAGCAATGAGCAGTTCTTC. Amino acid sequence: CASSSGQGSNEQFF.